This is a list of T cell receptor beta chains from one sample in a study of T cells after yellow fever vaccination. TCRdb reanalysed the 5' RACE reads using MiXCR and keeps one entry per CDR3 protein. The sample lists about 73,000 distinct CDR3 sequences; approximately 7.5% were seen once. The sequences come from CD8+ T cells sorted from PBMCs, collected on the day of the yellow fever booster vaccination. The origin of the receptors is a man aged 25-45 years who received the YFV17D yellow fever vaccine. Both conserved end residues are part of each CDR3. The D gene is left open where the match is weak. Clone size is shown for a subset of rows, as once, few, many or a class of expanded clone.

CDR3: CASSHGGLAGREQFF; DNA: TGCGCCAGCAGCCATGGGGGACTAGCGGGACGGGAGCAGTTCTTC; D: TRBD2; length: 15; J: TRBJ2-1; V: TRBV4-3; size: -
CDR3: CASSLGGAEAFF; DNA: TGTGCCAGCAGCCTCGGAGGAGCTGAAGCTTTCTTT; D: -; length: 12; J: TRBJ1-1; V: TRBV14; size: many
CDR3: CASSQTRGDIQYF; DNA: TGCGCCAGCAGCCAAACACGGGGGGACATTCAGTACTTC; D: TRBD2; length: 13; J: TRBJ2-4; V: TRBV4-1; size: few
CDR3: CASSNHPGSEQYF; DNA: TGTGCCAGCAGCAACCACCCAGGCTCGGAGCAGTACTTC; D: -; length: 13; J: TRBJ2-7; V: TRBV7-9; size: -
CDR3: CASSQERRGYEQYF; DNA: TGTGCCAGCAGCCAAGAGCGGAGGGGGTACGAGCAGTACTTC; D: -; length: 14; J: TRBJ2-7; V: TRBV11-2; size: -
CDR3: CATSGSGYNEQFF; DNA: TGTGCCACCAGCGGTAGCGGGTATAATGAGCAGTTCTTC; D: TRBD2; length: 13; J: TRBJ2-1; V: TRBV15; size: -
CDR3: CASSLMPLAGDYNEQFF; DNA: TGTGCCAGCAGCTTAATGCCGCTAGCGGGGGACTACAATGAGCAGTTCTTC; D: TRBD2; length: 17; J: TRBJ2-1; V: TRBV7-8; size: -
CDR3: CASSLSGLAGGYEQYF; DNA: TGTGCCAGCAGTTTATCGGGACTAGCGGGGGGCTACGAGCAGTACTTC; D: TRBD2; length: 16; J: TRBJ2-7; V: TRBV27; size: -
CDR3: CASSYALEDSYEQYF; DNA: TGTGCCAGCAGTTATGCCCTGGAGGACTCCTACGAGCAGTACTTC; D: -; length: 15; J: TRBJ2-7; V: TRBV6-2/TRBV6-3; size: -
CDR3: CSVESERTRRGNEQFF; DNA: TGCAGCGTTGAAAGCGAGCGGACCAGGAGGGGCAATGAGCAGTTCTTC; D: -; length: 16; J: TRBJ2-1; V: TRBV29-1; size: many
CDR3: CASSSQVTQETQYF; DNA: TGTGCCAGCAGCTCACAGGTGACTCAAGAGACCCAGTACTTC; D: -; length: 14; J: TRBJ2-5; V: TRBV7-9; size: few
CDR3: CSVSGAAYEQYF; DNA: TGCAGCGTTTCGGGAGCGGCCTACGAGCAGTACTTC; D: -; length: 12; J: TRBJ2-7; V: TRBV29-1; size: many
CDR3: CASTEGVFQETQYF; DNA: TGTGCCAGCACTGAGGGAGTGTTCCAAGAGACCCAGTACTTC; D: -; length: 14; J: TRBJ2-5; V: TRBV2; size: -
CDR3: CASSHGVGGNNYGYTF; DNA: TGCGCCAGCAGCCATGGAGTTGGAGGGAATAACTATGGCTACACCTTC; D: -; length: 16; J: TRBJ1-2; V: TRBV4-3; size: -
CDR3: CASSLAEVSETQYF; DNA: TGTGCCAGCAGCTTAGCTGAGGTTTCAGAGACCCAGTACTTC; D: -; length: 14; J: TRBJ2-5; V: TRBV7-8; size: -
CDR3: CASSQGLAGVYVLGAKNIQYF; DNA: TGTGCCAGCAGCCAAGGGCTAGCGGGAGTATATGTTCTTGGGGCCAAAAACATTCAGTACTTC; D: TRBD2; length: 21; J: TRBJ2-4; V: TRBV7-2; size: -
CDR3: CASSPHGGPNTGELFF; DNA: TGTGCCAGCAGCCCCCATGGGGGGCCCAACACCGGGGAGCTGTTTTTT; D: -; length: 16; J: TRBJ2-2; V: TRBV3-1; size: -
CDR3: CASSIGTSGRARFF; DNA: TGTGCCAGCAGCATTGGGACTAGCGGGAGGGCCCGGTTCTTC; D: TRBD2; length: 14; J: TRBJ2-1; V: TRBV7-2; size: few
CDR3: CASSWRLTRASGGTDTQYF; DNA: TGTGCCAGCAGCTGGAGACTAACCCGAGCGAGCGGGGGCACAGATACGCAGTATTTT; D: TRBD2; length: 19; J: TRBJ2-3; V: TRBV11-2; size: many
CDR3: CASKVLAGVDEQYF; DNA: TGTGCCAGCAAAGTGTTAGCGGGAGTAGATGAGCAGTACTTC; D: TRBD2; length: 14; J: TRBJ2-7; V: TRBV27; size: many
CDR3: CASSFQETQYF; DNA: TGTGCCAGCAGCTTCCAAGAGACCCAGTACTTC; D: -; length: 11; J: TRBJ2-5; V: TRBV5-4; size: many
CDR3: CASSSDVGAGGGTDTQYF; DNA: TGTGCCAGCAGTTCGGACGTAGGAGCGGGAGGGGGCACAGATACGCAGTATTTT; D: TRBD2; length: 18; J: TRBJ2-3; V: TRBV12-3/TRBV12-4; size: few
CDR3: CASSLEGTLNDEQFF; DNA: TGTGCCAGCAGCTTAGAGGGGACGTTAAACGATGAGCAGTTCTTC; D: -; length: 15; J: TRBJ2-1; V: TRBV13; size: -
CDR3: CASSVSGAPPYEQYF; DNA: TGTGCCAGCAGCGTTTCAGGGGCCCCCCCCTACGAGCAGTACTTC; D: -; length: 15; J: TRBJ2-7; V: TRBV9; size: few
CDR3: CASKTSGKETQYF; DNA: TGCGCCAGCAAAACTAGCGGGAAAGAGACCCAGTACTTC; D: TRBD2; length: 13; J: TRBJ2-5; V: TRBV5-1; size: many
CDR3: CSARDWGGSGIGLTSSYEQYF; DNA: TGCAGTGCTAGAGATTGGGGGGGCAGCGGCATAGGACTTACAAGCTCCTACGAGCAGTACTTC; D: -; length: 21; J: TRBJ2-7; V: TRBV20-1; size: few
CDR3: CASSLGPGTISNIQYF; DNA: TGTGCCAGCAGCTTAGGTCCTGGGACCATATCTAACATTCAGTACTTC; D: -; length: 16; J: TRBJ2-4; V: TRBV7-9; size: -
CDR3: CASSYLPDGNEKLFF; DNA: TGTGCCAGCAGTTACTTACCGGACGGGAATGAAAAACTGTTTTTT; D: -; length: 15; J: TRBJ1-4; V: TRBV6-2/TRBV6-3; size: many
CDR3: CASSFRTYEQYF; DNA: TGTGCCAGCAGCTTTCGAACCTACGAGCAGTACTTC; D: -; length: 12; J: TRBJ2-7; V: TRBV5-8; size: -
CDR3: CASSVTNEQFF; DNA: TGTGCCAGCAGCGTAACTAATGAGCAGTTCTTC; D: -; length: 11; J: TRBJ2-1; V: TRBV6-2/TRBV6-3; size: few
CDR3: CASSPDWGRGNTIYF; DNA: TGTGCCAGCAGCCCCGACTGGGGAAGGGGAAACACCATATATTTT; D: -; length: 15; J: TRBJ1-3; V: TRBV9; size: few
CDR3: CACPRTGIAGANVLTF; DNA: TGCGCCTGTCCAAGGACAGGGATCGCTGGGGCCAACGTCCTGACTTTC; D: TRBD1; length: 16; J: TRBJ2-6; V: TRBV23-1; size: few
CDR3: CASSQGYSGRIHEQYF; DNA: TGCGCCAGCAGCCAAGGGTATAGCGGGAGAATTCACGAGCAGTACTTC; D: TRBD2; length: 16; J: TRBJ2-7; V: TRBV4-3; size: many
CDR3: CSAHPGQWEETQYF; DNA: TGCAGTGCTCACCCGGGACAGTGGGAAGAGACCCAGTACTTC; D: TRBD1; length: 14; J: TRBJ2-5; V: TRBV20-1; size: few
CDR3: CASNFRTEPSNTGELFF; DNA: TGTGCCAGCAACTTCCGAACGGAGCCTTCGAACACCGGGGAGCTGTTTTTT; D: -; length: 17; J: TRBJ2-2; V: TRBV21-1; size: many
CDR3: CASSQDFGELFF; DNA: TGCGCCAGCAGCCAAGATTTCGGGGAGCTGTTTTTT; D: -; length: 12; J: TRBJ2-2; V: TRBV4-3; size: -
CDR3: CASSEYSLTDTQYF; DNA: TGTGCCAGCAGTGAATACAGTCTCACAGATACGCAGTATTTT; D: -; length: 14; J: TRBJ2-3; V: TRBV25-1; size: many
CDR3: CASTHQDSSFLYGYTF; DNA: TGTGCCAGCACCCACCAGGACAGTAGTTTCCTTTATGGCTACACCTTC; D: -; length: 16; J: TRBJ1-2; V: TRBV2; size: few
CDR3: CASSYGSGRNYGYTF; DNA: TGTGCCAGCAGTTACGGGAGTGGCAGAAACTATGGCTACACCTTC; D: -; length: 15; J: TRBJ1-2; V: TRBV6-5; size: few
CDR3: CASSRSGGFTGTGELFF; DNA: TGTGCCAGCTCCCGCAGCGGTGGTTTCACTGGGACCGGGGAGCTGTTTTTT; D: -; length: 17; J: TRBJ2-2; V: TRBV7-9; size: -
CDR3: CASSSRPGTSGGDTQYF; DNA: TGTGCCAGCAGCTCCCGGCCCGGGACTAGCGGGGGAGATACGCAGTATTTT; D: TRBD2; length: 17; J: TRBJ2-3; V: TRBV11-2; size: many
CDR3: CASSDKSNQPQHF; DNA: TGTGCCAGCAGTGACAAGTCAAATCAGCCCCAGCATTTT; D: -; length: 13; J: TRBJ1-5; V: TRBV12-3/TRBV12-4; size: many
CDR3: CASSSSGANVLTF; DNA: TGTGCCAGCAGTAGCTCTGGGGCCAACGTCCTGACTTTC; D: -; length: 13; J: TRBJ2-6; V: TRBV27; size: -
CDR3: CDSSLTGEYNEQFF; DNA: TGTGACAGCAGCCTAACAGGGGAATACAATGAGCAGTTCTTC; D: TRBD1; length: 14; J: TRBJ2-1; V: TRBV7-2; size: -
CDR3: CASSFGLAAEQYF; DNA: TGTGCCAGCAGTTTCGGACTAGCGGCCGAGCAGTACTTC; D: TRBD2; length: 13; J: TRBJ2-7; V: TRBV27; size: few
CDR3: CATTQGNSYTGELFF; DNA: TGTGCCACCACCCAAGGCAACAGCTACACCGGGGAGCTGTTTTTT; D: -; length: 15; J: TRBJ2-2; V: TRBV3-1; size: -
CDR3: CSVEDPEATEAFF; DNA: TGCAGCGTTGAAGATCCGGAGGCCACTGAAGCTTTCTTT; D: -; length: 13; J: TRBJ1-1; V: TRBV29-1; size: many
CDR3: CASSLVVTNSYEQYF; DNA: TGCGCCAGCAGCTTGGTCGTCACTAACTCCTACGAGCAGTACTTC; D: -; length: 15; J: TRBJ2-7; V: TRBV5-1; size: few
CDR3: CASSLDRTETQYF; DNA: TGTGCCAGCAGCTTAGACAGAACGGAGACCCAGTACTTC; D: -; length: 13; J: TRBJ2-5; V: TRBV13; size: -
CDR3: CASSEGTSGSPPPTDTQYF; DNA: TGTGCCAGCAGCGAGGGGACTAGCGGGAGTCCCCCCCCCACAGATACGCAGTATTTT; D: TRBD2; length: 19; J: TRBJ2-3; V: TRBV9; size: few